This TCR beta chain was recorded in a study of T cells in Graves' hyperthyroidism and ophthalmopathy. Turning to this clonotype: No antigen is known for it.

RNA transcripts served as the template for amplifying TCR beta CDR3 regions. A set of HTBI primers served as the primers for a first-round RT-PCR of the TCR CDR3. TCRdb recomputed calls from the multiplex PCR reads with MiXCR, one row per CDR3 protein. The sample holds under 700,000 distinct CDR3 sequences; about 45% are singletons and the top ten take approximately 8.2%. Trimming took 1 base from V and 3 from J, leaving 10 bases between them. CDR3 size: 14 residues. Per the germline V gene, CDR1 is LNHNV and CDR2 is YYDKDF (reference sequence). Study outcomes and limitations: The model's output predicted ophthalmopathy at a median of about 5.9 months prior to onset.

The sequencing input was peripheral blood or thyroid tissue (not recorded which). The chain links TRBV15 to TRBJ2-7; perhaps TRBD2 as D (6 bases). The receptor was isolated from a woman between 18 and 29 years old with Graves' hyperthyroidism. In DNA form, the CDR3 reads TGTGCCACCAGCAGAGGAGCGGGCGACTACGAGCAGTACTTC. Residues: CATSRGAGDYEQYF.